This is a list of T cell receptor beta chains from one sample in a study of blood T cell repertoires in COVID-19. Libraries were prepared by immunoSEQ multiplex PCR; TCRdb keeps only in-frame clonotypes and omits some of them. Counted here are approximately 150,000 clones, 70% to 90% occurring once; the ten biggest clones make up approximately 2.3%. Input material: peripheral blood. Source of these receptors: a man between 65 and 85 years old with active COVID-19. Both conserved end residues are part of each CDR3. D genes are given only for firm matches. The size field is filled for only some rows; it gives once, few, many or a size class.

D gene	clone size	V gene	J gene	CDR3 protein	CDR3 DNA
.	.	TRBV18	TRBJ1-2	CASSPEMGGNYGYTF	TGTGCCAGCTCACCCGAGATGGGGGGAAACTATGGCTACACCTTC
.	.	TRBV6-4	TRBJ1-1	CASSLQMNTEAFF	TGTGCCAGCAGTTTACAGATGAACACTGAAGCTTTCTTT
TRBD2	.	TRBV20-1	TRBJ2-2	CSASLLAGGTNTGELFF	TGCAGTGCTAGTCTCCTAGCGGGAGGGACGAACACCGGGGAGCTGTTTTTT
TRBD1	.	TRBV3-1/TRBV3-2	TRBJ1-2	CASSQDRRQGYGYTF	TGTGCCAGCAGCCAAGATAGGAGACAGGGCTATGGCTACACCTTC
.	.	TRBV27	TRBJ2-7	CASSTRETTYEQYF	TGTGCCAGCTCAACTAGGGAGACCACATACGAGCAGTACTTC
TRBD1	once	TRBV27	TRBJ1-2	CASSLVSDRGGYGYTF	TGTGCCAGCAGTTTAGTCTCGGACAGGGGCGGGTATGGCTACACCTTC
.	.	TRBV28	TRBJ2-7	CASRPRGQPPYEQYF	TGTGCCAGCAGGCCGCGTGGGCAGCCCCCCTACGAGCAGTACTTC
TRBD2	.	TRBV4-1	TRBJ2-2	CASSQDSGGRAAGELFF	TGCGCCAGCAGCCAAGATAGTGGCGGGAGGGCCGCCGGGGAGCTGTTTTTT
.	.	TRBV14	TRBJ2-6	CASSQRQAPRSGANVLTF	TGTGCCAGCAGCCAACGACAGGCCCCCCGCTCTGGGGCCAACGTCCTGACTTTC
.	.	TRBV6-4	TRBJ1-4	CASSGYKLRETTNEKLFF	TGTGCCAGCAGTGGGTATAAACTCAGGGAAACAACTAATGAAAAACTGTTTTTT
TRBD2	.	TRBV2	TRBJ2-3	CASSALAGVRTDTQYF	TGTGCCAGCAGTGCTTTAGCGGGAGTGAGGACAGATACGCAGTATTTT
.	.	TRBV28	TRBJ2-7	CASPFGRDSYEQYF	TGTGCCAGTCCCTTCGGGCGGGACTCCTACGAGCAGTACTTC
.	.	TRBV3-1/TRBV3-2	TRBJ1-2	CASSPGTIYGYTF	TGTGCCAGCAGCCCCGGGACTATCTATGGCTACACCTTC
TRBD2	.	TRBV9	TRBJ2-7	CASSVGNGRDTYEQYF	TGTGCCAGCAGCGTAGGGAACGGGAGGGATACCTACGAGCAGTACTTC
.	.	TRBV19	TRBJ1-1	CASIGRGGSAEAFF	TGTGCCAGTATCGGGCGGGGTGGAAGCGCTGAAGCTTTCTTT
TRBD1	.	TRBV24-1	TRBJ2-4	CATSDSGTGDDIQYF	TGTGCCACCAGTGATTCAGGGACAGGGGATGACATTCAGTACTTC
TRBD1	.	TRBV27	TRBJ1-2	CASSDWTGGHGYTF	TGTGCCAGCAGCGACTGGACAGGGGGGCATGGCTACACCTTC
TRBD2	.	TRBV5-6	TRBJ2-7	CASITGASGIYEQYF	TGTGCCAGCATAACCGGGGCTAGCGGTATCTACGAGCAGTACTTC
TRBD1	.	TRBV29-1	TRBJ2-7	CSPCRGKDRQIYEQYF	TGCAGCCCTTGCAGGGGTAAGGACAGGCAAATCTACGAGCAGTACTTC
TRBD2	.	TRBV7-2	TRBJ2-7	CASSLVPSGMSSEQYF	TGTGCCAGCAGCTTAGTCCCTAGCGGGATGTCATCCGAGCAGTACTTC
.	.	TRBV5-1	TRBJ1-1	CASSSRQAVGTEAFF	TGCGCCAGCAGCTCAAGACAGGCTGTGGGAACTGAAGCTTTCTTT
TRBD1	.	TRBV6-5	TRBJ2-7	CASSYSRQGEENEQYF	TGTGCCAGCAGTTACTCGAGACAGGGAGAAGAAAACGAGCAGTACTTC
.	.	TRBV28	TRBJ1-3	CASRVQGGNTIYF	TGTGCCAGCAGGGTACAGGGCGGAAACACCATATATTTT
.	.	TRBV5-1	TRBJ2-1	CASSLGSGTNYNEQFF	TGCGCCAGCAGCTTGGGAAGCGGCACAAACTACAATGAGCAGTTCTTC
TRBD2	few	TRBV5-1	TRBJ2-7	CASSFLAGVGNEQYF	TGCGCCAGCAGCTTCTTAGCGGGAGTGGGAAACGAGCAGTACTTC
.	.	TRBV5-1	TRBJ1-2	CASSLGSGPYGYTF	TGCGCCAGCAGCTTGGGGTCAGGGCCATATGGCTACACCTTC
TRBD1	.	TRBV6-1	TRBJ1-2	CASSEGQGMYGYTF	TGTGCCAGCAGTGAAGGACAGGGGATGTACGGCTACACCTTC
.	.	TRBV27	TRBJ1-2	CASSLNSGAYGYTF	TGTGCCAGCAGTTTAAACAGTGGGGCCTATGGCTACACCTTC